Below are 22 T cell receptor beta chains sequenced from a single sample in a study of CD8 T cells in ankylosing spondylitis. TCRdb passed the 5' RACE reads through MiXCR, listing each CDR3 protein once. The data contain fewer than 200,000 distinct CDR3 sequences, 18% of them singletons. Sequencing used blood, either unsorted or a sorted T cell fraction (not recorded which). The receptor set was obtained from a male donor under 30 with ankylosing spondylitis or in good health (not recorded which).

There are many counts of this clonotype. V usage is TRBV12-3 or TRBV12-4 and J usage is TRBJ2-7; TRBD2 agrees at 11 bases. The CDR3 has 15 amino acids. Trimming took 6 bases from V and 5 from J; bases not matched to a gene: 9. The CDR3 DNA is TGTGCCAGCAGCCTCCTTAGCGGGAGGGCCCACGAGCAGTACTTC. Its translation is CASSLLSGRAHEQYF.

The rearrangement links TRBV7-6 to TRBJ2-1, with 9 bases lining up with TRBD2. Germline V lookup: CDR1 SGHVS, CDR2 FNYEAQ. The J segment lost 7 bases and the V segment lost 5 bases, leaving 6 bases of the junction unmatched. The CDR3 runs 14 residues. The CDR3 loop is CASSPRTSANEQFF. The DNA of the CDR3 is TGTGCCAGCAGCCCCCGGACTAGCGCAAATGAGCAGTTCTTC.

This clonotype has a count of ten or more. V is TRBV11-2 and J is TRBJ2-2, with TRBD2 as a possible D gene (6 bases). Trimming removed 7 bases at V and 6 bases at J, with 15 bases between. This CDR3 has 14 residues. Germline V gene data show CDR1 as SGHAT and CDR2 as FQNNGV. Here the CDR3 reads CASNPFGGSGELFF. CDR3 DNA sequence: TGTGCCAGCAACCCTTTCGGGGGATCCGGGGAGCTGTTTTTT. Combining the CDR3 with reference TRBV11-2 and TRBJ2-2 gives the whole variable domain EAGVAQSPRYKIIEKRQSVAFWCNPISGHATLYWYQQILGQGPKLLIQFQNNGVVDDSQLPKDRFSAERLKGVDSTLKIQPAKLEDSAVYLCASNPFGGSGELFFGEGSRLTVL.

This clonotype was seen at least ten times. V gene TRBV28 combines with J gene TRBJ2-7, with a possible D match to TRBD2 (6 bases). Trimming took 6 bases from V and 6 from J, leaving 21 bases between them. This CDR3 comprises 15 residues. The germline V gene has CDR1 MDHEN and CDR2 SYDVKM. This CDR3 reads CASSHHAGLLGEQYF. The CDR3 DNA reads TGTGCCAGCAGCCATCACGCGGGGTTACTAGGCGAGCAGTACTTC.

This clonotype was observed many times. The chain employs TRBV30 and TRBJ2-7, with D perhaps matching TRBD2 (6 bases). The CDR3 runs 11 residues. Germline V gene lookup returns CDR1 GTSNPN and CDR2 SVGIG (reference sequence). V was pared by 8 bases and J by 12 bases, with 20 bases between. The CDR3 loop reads CALRLVLKAYV. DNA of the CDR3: TGTGCCCTAAGACTAGTCTTGAAGGCGTACGTC.

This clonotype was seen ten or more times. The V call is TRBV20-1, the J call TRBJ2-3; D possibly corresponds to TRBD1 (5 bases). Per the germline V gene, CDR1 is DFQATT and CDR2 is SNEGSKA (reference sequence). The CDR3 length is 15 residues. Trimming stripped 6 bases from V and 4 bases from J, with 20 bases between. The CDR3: CSAKPQGSSSDTQYF. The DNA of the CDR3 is TGCAGTGCCAAGCCCCAGGGCAGTTCGTCAGATACGCAGTATTTT.

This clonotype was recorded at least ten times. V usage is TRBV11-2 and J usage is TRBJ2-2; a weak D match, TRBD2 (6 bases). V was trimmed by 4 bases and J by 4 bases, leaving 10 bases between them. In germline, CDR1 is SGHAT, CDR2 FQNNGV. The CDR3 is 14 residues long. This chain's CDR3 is CASSSGLGTGELFF. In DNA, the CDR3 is TGTGCCAGCAGCTCGGGACTCGGCACCGGGGAGCTGTTTTTT.

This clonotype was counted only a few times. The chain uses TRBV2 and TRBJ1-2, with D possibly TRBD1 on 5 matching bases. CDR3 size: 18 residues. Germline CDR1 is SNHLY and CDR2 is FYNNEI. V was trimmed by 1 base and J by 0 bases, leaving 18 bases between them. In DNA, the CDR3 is TGTGCCAGCAGTGAAGGGGGGATAGTAGCACTTGCTAACTATGGCTACACCTTC. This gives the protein CASSEGGIVALANYGYTF.

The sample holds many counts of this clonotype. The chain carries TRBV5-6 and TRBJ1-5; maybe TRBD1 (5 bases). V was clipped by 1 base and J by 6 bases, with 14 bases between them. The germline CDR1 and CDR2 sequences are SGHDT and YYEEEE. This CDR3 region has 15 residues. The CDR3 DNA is TGTGCCAGCAGCTTGAGGTCCAGGGAGGGTCAGCCCCAGCATTTT. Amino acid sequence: CASSLRSREGQPQHF. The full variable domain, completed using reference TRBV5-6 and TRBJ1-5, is DAGVTQSPTHLIKTRGQQVTLRCSPKSGHDTVSWYQQALGQGPQFIFQYYEEEERQRGNFPDRFSGHQFPNYSSELNVNALLLGDSALYLCASSLRSREGQPQHFGDGTRLSIL.

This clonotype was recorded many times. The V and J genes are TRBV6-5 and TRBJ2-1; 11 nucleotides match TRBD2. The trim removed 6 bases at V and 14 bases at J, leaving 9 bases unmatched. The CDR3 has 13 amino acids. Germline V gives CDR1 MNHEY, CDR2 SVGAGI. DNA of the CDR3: TGTGCCAGCAGCTCCAATAGCGGGAGGGGGGAGTTCTTC. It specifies CASSSNSGRGEFF.

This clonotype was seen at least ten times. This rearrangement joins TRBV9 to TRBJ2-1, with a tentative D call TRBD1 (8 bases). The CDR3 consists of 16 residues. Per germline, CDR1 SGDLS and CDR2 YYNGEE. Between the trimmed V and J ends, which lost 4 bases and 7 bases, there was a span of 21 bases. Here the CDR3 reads CASSPGGWQGANEQFF. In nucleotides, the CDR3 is TGTGCCAGCAGCCCGGGGGGTTGGCAGGGGGCAAATGAGCAGTTCTTC.

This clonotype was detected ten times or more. Written as DNA, the CDR3 is TGCGCCAGCAGCTGGGAGGGACTAAACTCATACGAGCAGTACTTC. It yields the protein CASSWEGLNSYEQYF. V gene TRBV5-1 combines with J gene TRBJ2-7; the match to TRBD2 covers 7 bases. Trimming took 3 bases from V and 4 from J; bases not matched to a gene: 10. The CDR3 sequence is 15 residues long. Germline values: CDR1 SGHRS, CDR2 YFSETQ.

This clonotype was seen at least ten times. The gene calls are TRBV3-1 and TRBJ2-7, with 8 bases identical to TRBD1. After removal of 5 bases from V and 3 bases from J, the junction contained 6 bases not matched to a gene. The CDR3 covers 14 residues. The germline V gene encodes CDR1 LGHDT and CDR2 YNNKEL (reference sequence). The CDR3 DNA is TGTGCCAGCAGCGCGACAGGGGCCTACTACGAGCAGTACTTC. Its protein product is CASSATGAYYEQYF.

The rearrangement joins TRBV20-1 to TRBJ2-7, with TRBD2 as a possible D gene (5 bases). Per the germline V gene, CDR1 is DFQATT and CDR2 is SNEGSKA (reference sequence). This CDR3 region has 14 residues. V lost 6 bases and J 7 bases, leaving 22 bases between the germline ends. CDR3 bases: TGCAGTGCGCCCGATCCGAGACGGGGTCAGGAGCAGTACTTC. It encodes CSAPDPRRGQEQYF.

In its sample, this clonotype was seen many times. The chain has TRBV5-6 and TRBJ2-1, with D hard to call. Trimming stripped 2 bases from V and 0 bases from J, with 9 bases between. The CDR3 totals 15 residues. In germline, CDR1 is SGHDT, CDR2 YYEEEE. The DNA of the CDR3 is TGTGCCAGCAGCTTCGATCAGCACTCCTACAATGAGCAGTTCTTC. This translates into CASSFDQHSYNEQFF. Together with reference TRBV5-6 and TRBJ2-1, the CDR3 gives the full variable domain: DAGVTQSPTHLIKTRGQQVTLRCSPKSGHDTVSWYQQALGQGPQFIFQYYEEEERQRGNFPDRFSGHQFPNYSSELNVNALLLGDSALYLCASSFDQHSYNEQFFGPGTRLTVL.

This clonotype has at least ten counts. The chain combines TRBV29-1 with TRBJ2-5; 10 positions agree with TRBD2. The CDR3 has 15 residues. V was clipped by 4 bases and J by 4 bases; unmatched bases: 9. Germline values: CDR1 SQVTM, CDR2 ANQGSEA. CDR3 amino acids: CSVVPPSGSPETQYF. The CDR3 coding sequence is TGCAGCGTTGTGCCGCCTAGCGGGAGCCCAGAGACCCAGTACTTC.

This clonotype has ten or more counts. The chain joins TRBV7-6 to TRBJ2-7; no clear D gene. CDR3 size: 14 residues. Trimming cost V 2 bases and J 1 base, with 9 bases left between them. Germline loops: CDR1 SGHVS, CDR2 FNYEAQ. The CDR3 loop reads CASSLRLVSYEQYF. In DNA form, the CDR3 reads TGTGCCAGCAGCTTAAGACTGGTGTCCTACGAGCAGTACTTC. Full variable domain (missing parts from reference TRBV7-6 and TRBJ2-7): GAGVSQSPRYKVTKRGQDVALRCDPISGHVSLYWYRQALGQGPEFLTYFNYEAQQDKSGLPNDRFSAERPEGSISTLTIQRTEQRDSAMYRCASSLRLVSYEQYFGPGTRLTVT.

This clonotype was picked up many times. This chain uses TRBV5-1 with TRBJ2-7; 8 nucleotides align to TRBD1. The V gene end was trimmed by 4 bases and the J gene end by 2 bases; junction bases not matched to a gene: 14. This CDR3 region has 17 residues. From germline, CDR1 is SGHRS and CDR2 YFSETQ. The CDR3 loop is CASSTSPGQGPTYEQYV. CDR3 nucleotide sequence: TGCGCCAGCAGCACCTCCCCAGGACAGGGTCCGACCTACGAGCAGTACGTC.

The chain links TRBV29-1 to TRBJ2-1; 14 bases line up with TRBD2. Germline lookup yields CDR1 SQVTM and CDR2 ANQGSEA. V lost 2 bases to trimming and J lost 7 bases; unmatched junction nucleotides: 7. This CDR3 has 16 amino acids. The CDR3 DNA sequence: TGCAGCGTTGAAAGTCCTGGGACTAGCGGGAGTAATGAGCAGTTCTTC. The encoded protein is CSVESPGTSGSNEQFF.

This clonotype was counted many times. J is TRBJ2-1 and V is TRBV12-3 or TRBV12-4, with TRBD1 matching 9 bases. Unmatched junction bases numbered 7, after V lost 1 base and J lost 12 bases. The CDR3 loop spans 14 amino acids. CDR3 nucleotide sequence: TGTGCCAGCAGTTTAGTGGGACAGGGACCCTCGCAGTTCTTC. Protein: CASSLVGQGPSQFF.

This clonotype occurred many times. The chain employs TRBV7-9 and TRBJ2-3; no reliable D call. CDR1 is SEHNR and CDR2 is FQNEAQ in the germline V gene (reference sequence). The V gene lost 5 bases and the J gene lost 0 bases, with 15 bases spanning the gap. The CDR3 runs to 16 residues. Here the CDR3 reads CASSLNSGFSTDTQYF. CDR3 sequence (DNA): TGTGCCAGCAGCCTGAACAGTGGTTTTAGCACAGATACGCAGTATTTT. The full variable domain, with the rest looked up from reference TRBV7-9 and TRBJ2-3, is DTGVSQNPRHKITKRGQNVTFRCDPISEHNRLYWYRQTLGQGPEFLTYFQNEAQLEKSRLLSDRFSAERPKGSFSTLEIQRTEQGDSAMYLCASSLNSGFSTDTQYFGPGTRLTVL.

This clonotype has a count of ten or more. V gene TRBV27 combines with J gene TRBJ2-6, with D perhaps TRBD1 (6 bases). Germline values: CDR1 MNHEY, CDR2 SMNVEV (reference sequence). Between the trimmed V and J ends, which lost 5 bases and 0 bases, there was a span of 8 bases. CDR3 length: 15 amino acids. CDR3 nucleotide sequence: TGTGCCAGCAGTGAGGGGGACTCTGGGGCCAACGTCCTGACTTTC. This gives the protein CASSEGDSGANVLTF.